This is a list of T cell receptor beta chains from one sample in a study of blood T cell repertoires in COVID-19. Repertoires were generated with immunoSEQ multiplex PCR, while TCRdb's copy carries only in-frame clones and drops some. The sample carries 70,000 to 80,000 clones, 83% recorded once. The sample taken for sequencing was peripheral blood. These receptors all come from a man at least 80 years old with acute or convalescent COVID-19. CDR3s include the opening cysteine and the closing phenylalanine or tryptophan. D genes are given only for firm matches. Size is stated for part of the rows, as once, few or many counts, or as a class when the clone is expanded.

V gene: TRBV30
J gene: TRBJ1-5
clone size: few
D gene: .
CDR3 DNA: TGTGCCTGGAGTGGGTGGGGGCCCAATCAGCCCCAGCATTTT
CDR3 protein: CAWSGWGPNQPQHF

V gene: TRBV6-5
J gene: TRBJ1-4
clone size: .
D gene: TRBD1
CDR3 DNA: TGTGCCAGCAGTTCAGGGACAGGGGGTGAAAAACTGTTTTTT
CDR3 protein: CASSSGTGGEKLFF

V gene: TRBV18
J gene: TRBJ2-5
clone size: .
D gene: .
CDR3 DNA: TGTGCCAGCTCACCGGTCAGGGACACAGAGACCCAGTACTTC
CDR3 protein: CASSPVRDTETQYF

V gene: TRBV24-1
J gene: TRBJ2-7
clone size: .
D gene: .
CDR3 DNA: TGTGCCACCAGTGGCGGAACGGCCCCTTACGAGCAGTACTTC
CDR3 protein: CATSGGTAPYEQYF

V gene: TRBV2
J gene: TRBJ1-1
clone size: .
D gene: .
CDR3 DNA: TGTGCCAGCAGTGAGGCAGGGCATCCGGGTACTGAAGCTTTCTTT
CDR3 protein: CASSEAGHPGTEAFF

V gene: TRBV10-3
J gene: TRBJ2-1
clone size: .
D gene: TRBD2
CDR3 DNA: TGTGCCATCAGAACTAGCGGGAGGTCCGATGAGCAGTTCTTC
CDR3 protein: CAIRTSGRSDEQFF

V gene: TRBV6-8
J gene: TRBJ2-5
clone size: .
D gene: .
CDR3 DNA: TGTGCCAGCAGTTCCCGTTTCGGGAGAGGGTATGGAGAGACCCAGTACTTC
CDR3 protein: CASSSRFGRGYGETQYF

V gene: TRBV6-4
J gene: TRBJ1-1
clone size: .
D gene: TRBD1
CDR3 DNA: TGTGCCAGCAGTGACTCGGGACAGGAGATTGAAGCTTTCTTT
CDR3 protein: CASSDSGQEIEAFF

V gene: TRBV21-1
J gene: TRBJ1-5
clone size: .
D gene: .
CDR3 DNA: TGTGCCAGCAGCAAAAGGGACAGTTCCAATCAGCCCCAGCATTTT
CDR3 protein: CASSKRDSSNQPQHF

V gene: TRBV7-8
J gene: TRBJ2-7
clone size: .
D gene: .
CDR3 DNA: TGTGCCAGCAGCTTAGGTGACAGTTCCTACGAGCAGTACTTC
CDR3 protein: CASSLGDSSYEQYF

V gene: TRBV21-1
J gene: TRBJ1-3
clone size: .
D gene: .
CDR3 DNA: TGTGCCAGCAGCGAGATGGCGGGAGCCTCTGGAAACACCATATATTTT
CDR3 protein: CASSEMAGASGNTIYF

V gene: TRBV6-5
J gene: TRBJ1-1
clone size: .
D gene: .
CDR3 DNA: TGTGCCAGCAGCCCAAGCGGCCGGGAGGGTACTGAAGCTTTCTTT
CDR3 protein: CASSPSGREGTEAFF

V gene: TRBV20-1
J gene: TRBJ2-7
clone size: .
D gene: TRBD2
CDR3 DNA: TGCAGTGTCGGACTAGCTGGAGAGCAGTACTTC
CDR3 protein: CSVGLAGEQYF

V gene: TRBV28
J gene: TRBJ1-2
clone size: .
D gene: TRBD1
CDR3 DNA: TGTGCCAGCAGTTTATGGGGGAGACAGGGTAACTATGGCTACACCTTC
CDR3 protein: CASSLWGRQGNYGYTF

V gene: TRBV3-1/TRBV3-2
J gene: TRBJ1-6
clone size: .
D gene: .
CDR3 DNA: TGTGCCAGCAGCCAAGTTCCCGCAGGTTCTTCACCCCTCCACTTT
CDR3 protein: CASSQVPAGSSPLHF

V gene: TRBV7-2
J gene: TRBJ1-5
clone size: .
D gene: .
CDR3 DNA: TGTGCCAGCAGCTTAGTCAGTAACAGCAATCAGCCCCAGCATTTT
CDR3 protein: CASSLVSNSNQPQHF

V gene: TRBV3-1/TRBV3-2
J gene: TRBJ2-2
clone size: .
D gene: TRBD2
CDR3 DNA: TGTGCCAGCAGCCAAGGGGCTAGCGGGGGGGCTTGGTACACCGGGGAGCTGTTTTTT
CDR3 protein: CASSQGASGGAWYTGELFF

V gene: TRBV9
J gene: TRBJ2-3
clone size: .
D gene: .
CDR3 DNA: TGTGCCAGCAGCGCCCTCGGGACAAGGCTAGATACGCAGTATTTT
CDR3 protein: CASSALGTRLDTQYF

V gene: TRBV28
J gene: TRBJ1-1
clone size: .
D gene: TRBD1
CDR3 DNA: TGTGCCAGCAGTTCGGGGGGGACAGGGGGTTACACTGAAGCTTTCTTT
CDR3 protein: CASSSGGTGGYTEAFF

V gene: TRBV4-1
J gene: TRBJ2-1
clone size: few
D gene: TRBD1
CDR3 DNA: TGCGCCAGCAGCCAAATGTCAGACAGGGGGAACTACAATGAGCAGTTCTTC
CDR3 protein: CASSQMSDRGNYNEQFF

V gene: TRBV5-6
J gene: TRBJ1-6
clone size: .
D gene: .
CDR3 DNA: TGTGCCAGCAGCCCCGGAGCGTATAATTCACCCCTCCACTTT
CDR3 protein: CASSPGAYNSPLHF

V gene: TRBV28
J gene: TRBJ2-7
clone size: .
D gene: .
CDR3 DNA: TGTGCCAGCAGTTTATACGGCAGAACTAACGAGCAGTACTTC
CDR3 protein: CASSLYGRTNEQYF

V gene: TRBV7-9
J gene: TRBJ2-1
clone size: few
D gene: TRBD1
CDR3 DNA: TGTGCCAGCAGCCTGGGACAGGGAAACTACAATGAGCAGTTCTTC
CDR3 protein: CASSLGQGNYNEQFF

V gene: TRBV7-2
J gene: TRBJ2-1
clone size: .
D gene: TRBD2
CDR3 DNA: TGTGCCAGCAGCGTCAGTAGCGGGAGGCGGTACAATGAGCAGTTCTTC
CDR3 protein: CASSVSSGRRYNEQFF

V gene: TRBV7-2
J gene: TRBJ1-2
clone size: .
D gene: TRBD1
CDR3 DNA: TGTGCCAGCAGCTTAGTAATGGGACAGGGGGACTATGGCTACACCTTC
CDR3 protein: CASSLVMGQGDYGYTF

V gene: TRBV5-5
J gene: TRBJ2-7
clone size: .
D gene: .
CDR3 DNA: TGTGCCAGCAGCTTCACGGGAGAAGAGCAGTACTTC
CDR3 protein: CASSFTGEEQYF

V gene: TRBV6-6
J gene: TRBJ1-1
clone size: .
D gene: TRBD1
CDR3 DNA: TGTGCCAGCAGTTGGGGACAGGGTCTAACTGAAGCTTTCTTT
CDR3 protein: CASSWGQGLTEAFF

V gene: TRBV5-1
J gene: TRBJ1-4
clone size: .
D gene: .
CDR3 DNA: TGCGCCAGCAGCTCAGCAACTAATGAAAAACTGTTTTTT
CDR3 protein: CASSSATNEKLFF

V gene: TRBV19
J gene: TRBJ1-5
clone size: .
D gene: TRBD1
CDR3 DNA: TGTGCCAGTAGCAGGGACAGGGGGGCGGGTGATCAGCCCCAGCATTTT
CDR3 protein: CASSRDRGAGDQPQHF